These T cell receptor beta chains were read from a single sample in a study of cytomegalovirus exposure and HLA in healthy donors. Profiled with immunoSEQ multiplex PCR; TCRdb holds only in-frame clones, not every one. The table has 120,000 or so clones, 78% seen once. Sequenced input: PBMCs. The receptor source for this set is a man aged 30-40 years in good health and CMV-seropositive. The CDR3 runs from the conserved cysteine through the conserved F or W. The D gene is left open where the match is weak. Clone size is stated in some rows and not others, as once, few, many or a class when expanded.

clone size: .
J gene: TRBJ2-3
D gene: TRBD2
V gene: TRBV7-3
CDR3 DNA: TGTGCCAGCAGCTTAACGGGACTAGCGGGACCTACGCAGTATTTT
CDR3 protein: CASSLTGLAGPTQYF

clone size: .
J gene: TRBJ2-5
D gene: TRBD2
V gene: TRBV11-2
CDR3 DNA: TGTGCCAGCAGCTTAGGGCTAGCGGGAGGCCAAGAGACCCAGTACTTC
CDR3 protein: CASSLGLAGGQETQYF

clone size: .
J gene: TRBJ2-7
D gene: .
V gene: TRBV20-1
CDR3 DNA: TGCAGTGCAAGCCGGGACTACGAGCAGTACTTC
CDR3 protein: CSASRDYEQYF

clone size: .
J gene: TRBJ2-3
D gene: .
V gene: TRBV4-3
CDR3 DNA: TGCGCCAGCAGCCAAGTTGGGCAGAGCACAGATACGCAGTATTTT
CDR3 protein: CASSQVGQSTDTQYF

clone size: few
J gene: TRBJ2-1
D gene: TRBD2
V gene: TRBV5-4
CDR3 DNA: TGTGCCAGCAGATTAGCGGGAGGGCCGGTCAATGAGCAGTTCTTC
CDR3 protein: CASRLAGGPVNEQFF

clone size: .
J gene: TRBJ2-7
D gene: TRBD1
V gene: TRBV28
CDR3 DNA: TGTGCCAGCAGTTCTTTCTCCGGGACAGCCTCCTACGAGCAGTACTTC
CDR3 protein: CASSSFSGTASYEQYF

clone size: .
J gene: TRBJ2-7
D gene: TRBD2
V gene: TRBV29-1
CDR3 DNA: TGCAGCGTTGACCGGGGACTAGCGGGAGGGGACGAGCAGTACTTC
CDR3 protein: CSVDRGLAGGDEQYF

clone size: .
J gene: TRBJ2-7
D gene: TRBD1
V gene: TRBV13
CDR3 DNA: TGTGCCAGCAGCACTTGGGACAGGGCCCGGAGGCAGTACTTC
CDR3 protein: CASSTWDRARRQYF

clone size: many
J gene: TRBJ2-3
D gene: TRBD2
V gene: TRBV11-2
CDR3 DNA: TGTGCCAGCAGCTTAGCAGGGACTAACACAGATACGCAGTATTTT
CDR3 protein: CASSLAGTNTDTQYF

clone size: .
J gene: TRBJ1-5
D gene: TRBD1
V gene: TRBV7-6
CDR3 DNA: TGTGCCAGCAGCAGGGACAGGGGAAATCAGCCCCAGCATTTT
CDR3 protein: CASSRDRGNQPQHF

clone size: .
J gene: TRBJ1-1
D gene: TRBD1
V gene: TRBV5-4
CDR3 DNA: TGTGCCAGCAGCCTGGACAGGGCGAACACTGAAGCTTTCTTT
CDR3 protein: CASSLDRANTEAFF

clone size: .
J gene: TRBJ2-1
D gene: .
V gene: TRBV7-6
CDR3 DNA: TGTGCCAGCAGCTTAGCGGAGGGGCGGAATGAGCAGTTCTTC
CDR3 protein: CASSLAEGRNEQFF

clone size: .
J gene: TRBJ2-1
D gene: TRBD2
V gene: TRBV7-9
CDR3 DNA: TGTGCCAGCAGCGCACCGGGACTAGGGGGCAATGAGCAGTTCTTC
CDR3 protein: CASSAPGLGGNEQFF

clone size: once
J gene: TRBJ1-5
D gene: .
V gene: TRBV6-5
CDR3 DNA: TGTGCCAGCATCCCAGGACAGCTAGATCAGCCCCAGCATTTT
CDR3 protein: CASIPGQLDQPQHF